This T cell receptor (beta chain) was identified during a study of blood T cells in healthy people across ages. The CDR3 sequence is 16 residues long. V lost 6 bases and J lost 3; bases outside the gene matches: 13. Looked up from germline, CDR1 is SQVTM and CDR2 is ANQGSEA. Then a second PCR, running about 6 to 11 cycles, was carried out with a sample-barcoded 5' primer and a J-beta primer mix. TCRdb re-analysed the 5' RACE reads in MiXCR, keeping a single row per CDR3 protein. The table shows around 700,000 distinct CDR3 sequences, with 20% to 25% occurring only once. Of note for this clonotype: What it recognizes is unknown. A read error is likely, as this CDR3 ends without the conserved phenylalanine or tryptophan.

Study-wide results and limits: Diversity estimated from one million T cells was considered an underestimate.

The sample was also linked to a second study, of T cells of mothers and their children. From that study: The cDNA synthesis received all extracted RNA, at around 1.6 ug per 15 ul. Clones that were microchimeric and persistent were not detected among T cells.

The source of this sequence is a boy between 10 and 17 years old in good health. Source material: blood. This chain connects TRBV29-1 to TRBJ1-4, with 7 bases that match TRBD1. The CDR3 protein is CSVLGGSEGANEKLFL. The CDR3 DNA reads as TGCAGCGTCCTAGGGGGCTCCGAAGGAGCTAATGAAAAACTGTTTCTT.